The 3 T cell receptor beta chains presented below share a single source sample, sequenced in a study of blood T cell repertoires in COVID-19. Data came from immunoSEQ multiplex PCR; TCRdb stores just in-frame clones and leaves some out. The data show approximately 150,000 clones, more than 75% seen once. Sequencing was performed on peripheral blood. Every receptor here comes from a human donor in a cohort sampled during active COVID-19.

J is TRBJ1-5 and V is TRBV19; 8 bases are shared with TRBD1. Per germline, CDR1 LNHDA and CDR2 SQIVND (reference sequence). The V and J ends lost 3 bases and 0 bases, in that order; junction bases with no gene match: 4. CDR3 length: 16 residues. The CDR3, as DNA: TGTGCCAGTAGTATCGGACAGGGATTTAGCAATCAGCCCCAGCATTTT. It encodes CASSIGQGFSNQPQHF. Using reference TRBV19 and TRBJ1-5 for the parts outside the CDR3, the full variable domain is DGGITQSPKYLFRKEGQNVTLSCEQNLNHDAMYWYRQDPGQGLRLIYYSQIVNDFQKGDIAEGYSVSREKKESFPLTVTSAQKNPTAFYLCASSIGQGFSNQPQHFGDGTRLSIL.

V is TRBV3-1 (or the pseudogene TRBV3-2) and J is TRBJ1-3; D not resolved. Germline CDR1 reads LGHDT; CDR2 reads YNNKEL (reference sequence). This CDR3 contains 14 residues. The V end lost 3 bases, the J end lost 4 bases, and 10 bases lay between the germline ends. The CDR3 nucleotides are TGTGCCAGCAGCCAGGAGGAAATGGGAAACACCATATATTTT. Protein: CASSQEEMGNTIYF.

The V gene is TRBV7-3, the J gene TRBJ1-1; 8 positions agree with TRBD1. Germline CDR1 reads SGHTA; CDR2 reads FQGTGA. Trimming at V came to 3 bases and at J to 1 base, leaving 4 bases not matched to a gene. This CDR3 has 15 residues. In DNA, the CDR3 is TGTGCCAGCAGCTTGTCAGGGGGCCGGAACACTGAAGCTTTCTTT. Translation: CASSLSGGRNTEAFF. The full variable domain, in which reference TRBV7-3 and TRBJ1-1 provide the parts outside the CDR3, is GAGVSQTPSNKVTEKGKYVELRCDPISGHTALYWYRQSLGQGPEFLIYFQGTGAADDSGLPNDRFFAVRPEGSVSTLKIQRTERGDSAVYLCASSLSGGRNTEAFFGQGTRLTVV.